Below are 5 T cell receptor beta chains sequenced from a single sample in a study of blood T cell repertoires in COVID-19. Only in-frame clones appear in the TCRdb table, and some are missing; sequencing was by immunoSEQ multiplex PCR. The data contain about 140,000 clones, 75% to 85% of them singletons. The sample comprised peripheral blood. The receptor source for this set is a woman of 80 years or more with acute or convalescent COVID-19.

V gene TRBV2 combines with J gene TRBJ2-7; no definite D call. The CDR3 runs to 14 residues. V was clipped by 0 bases and J by 5 bases, with 11 bases between them. The V gene's germline CDR1 is SNHLY and CDR2 FYNNEI. The chain's CDR3 is CASSEALRLDEQYF. CDR3 nucleotide sequence: TGTGCCAGCAGTGAAGCATTGCGTCTCGACGAGCAGTACTTC.

In this sample, this clone turned up a few times. The chain couples TRBV5-6 to TRBJ1-2; a weak D match, TRBD1 (6 bases). The CDR3 spans 15 residues. V lost 4 bases to trimming and J lost 4 bases, with 17 bases between them. Germline CDR1 reads SGHDT; CDR2 reads YYEEEE. CDR3 nucleotides: TGTGCCAGCAGCCCCGGGGGGCGGACCTTCTATGGCTACACCTTC. The encoded protein is CASSPGGRTFYGYTF.

The V gene is TRBV30, the J gene TRBJ2-7; no clear D gene. This CDR3 comprises 12 residues. Germline loops: CDR1 GTSNPN, CDR2 SVGIG (reference sequence). Trimming pared 6 bases from V and 6 bases from J, leaving 15 bases between. The CDR3 coding sequence is TGTGCCTGTGACTTGAAAATGGGCGAGCAGTACTTC. This translates into CACDLKMGEQYF.

The CDR3 DNA reads TGTGCCAGCAGCGGGGACAGGGGGGAGAGCAATCAGCCCCAGCATTTT. It specifies CASSGDRGESNQPQHF. The chain is built from TRBV2 and TRBJ1-5; 11 nucleotides line up with TRBD1. Per the germline V gene, CDR1 is SNHLY and CDR2 is FYNNEI. Trimming at V came to 6 bases and at J to 1 base, leaving 5 bases not matched to a gene. The CDR3 is 16 residues long.

This clone appeared once. The rearrangement links TRBV7-2 to TRBJ2-7; possibly TRBD1 for D (5 bases). Per germline, CDR1 SGHTA and CDR2 FQGNSA. Trimming shortened V by 1 base and J by 2 bases, and 12 bases separated the two germline ends. The CDR3 is 15 residues long. The CDR3 DNA reads as TGTGCCAGCAGCTTAGGGCGCCAGGGCCCCTACGAGCAGTACTTC. Its translation: CASSLGRQGPYEQYF.